This T cell receptor (beta chain) was documented in a study of yellow fever vaccine responses in identical twins. Using its own MiXCR run on the RT-PCR reads, TCRdb lists one record per CDR3 protein. The sample includes under 20,000 distinct CDR3 sequences, 65% to 75% of them seen just once. Regarding the study as a whole: The T cell response to vaccination in identical twins was reportedly partly convergent and partly personalized.

Germline-derived CDR1 and CDR2 are LNHDA and SQIVND (reference sequence). V was trimmed by 4 bases and J by 8 bases, leaving 6 bases between them. The CDR3 extends over 11 amino acids. Details on this clonotype: No antigen is known for it.

The input for sequencing was T cells from blood (PBMCs), unsorted or a sorted subset (not recorded which), taken before or after yellow fever vaccination (not recorded which). The TCR originated in a woman between 18 and 30 years old who received the yellow fever vaccine. J is TRBJ2-1 and V is TRBV19; D remains ambiguous. The CDR3 bases are TGTGCCAGTAGTAGCATCTATGAGCAGTTCTTC. This encodes CASSSIYEQFF.